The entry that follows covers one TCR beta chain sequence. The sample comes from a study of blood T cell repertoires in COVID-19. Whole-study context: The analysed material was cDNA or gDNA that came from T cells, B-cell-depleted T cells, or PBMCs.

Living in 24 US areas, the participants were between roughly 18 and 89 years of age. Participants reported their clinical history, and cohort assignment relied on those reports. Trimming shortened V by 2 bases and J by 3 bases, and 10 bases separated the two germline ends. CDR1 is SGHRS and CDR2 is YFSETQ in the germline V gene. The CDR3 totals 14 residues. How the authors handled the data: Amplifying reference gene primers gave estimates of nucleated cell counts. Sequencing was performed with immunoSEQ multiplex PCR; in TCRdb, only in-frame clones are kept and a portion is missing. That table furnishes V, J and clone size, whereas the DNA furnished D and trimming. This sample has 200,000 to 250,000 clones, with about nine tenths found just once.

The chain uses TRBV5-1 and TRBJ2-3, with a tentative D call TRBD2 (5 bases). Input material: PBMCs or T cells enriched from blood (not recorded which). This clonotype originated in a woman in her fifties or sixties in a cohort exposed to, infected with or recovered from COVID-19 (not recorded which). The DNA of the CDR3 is TGCGCCAGCAGCTTAAGTGGCGGGACAGATACGCAGTATTTT. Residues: CASSLSGGTDTQYF.